A single sample is the source of the 2 T cell receptor beta chains below, sequenced in a study of cytomegalovirus exposure and HLA in healthy donors (dated by TCRdb to the late 2010s). The library was generated by the immunoSEQ multiplex PCR assay. The multiplex PCR relied on a mix of 60 forward primers for TCR Vbeta segments and 13 reverse primers for TCR Jbeta segments. In TCRdb, the immuneACCESS table is reduced to in-frame sequences with V and J assigned. These tables do not hold every clone; where another copy was compared, an unresolved V gene accounts for under half, and the others remain unexplained. This sample lists around 140,000 clones; roughly 89% were detected once. The top ten constitute about 5.5% of the sample. The material sequenced was PBMCs. The receptor source for this set is a woman aged 25 to 39 in good health and CMV-seronegative.

The chain employs TRBV28 and TRBJ1-5; D may be TRBD1 (5 bases). V was cut by 8 bases and J by 3 bases, with 11 bases left in between. The germline gives CDR1 MDHEN, CDR2 SYDVKM. This CDR3 region has 13 residues. The chain's CDR3 is CASGRDPNQPQHF. The CDR3 nucleotides are TGTGCCAGCGGCAGGGATCCCAATCAGCCCCAGCATTTT. Filled out from reference TRBV28 and TRBJ1-5, the complete variable domain reads DVKVTQSSRYLVKRTGEKVFLECVQDMDHENMFWYRQDPGLGLRLIYFSYDVKMKEKGDIPEGYSVSREKKERFSLILESASTNQTSMYLCASGRDPNQPQHFGDGTRLSIL.

The V call is TRBV7-9, the J call TRBJ2-1, with 14 bases identical to TRBD2. This CDR3 spans 16 amino acids. V was pared by 4 bases and J by 7 bases, with 6 bases of the junction left unmatched. Germline V gives CDR1 SEHNR, CDR2 FQNEAQ (reference sequence). DNA for the CDR3: TGTGCCAGCAGCTCCCGGGGACTAGCGGGGGTTAATGAGCAGTTCTTC. Translated: CASSSRGLAGVNEQFF.